This T cell receptor (beta chain) was found in a study of molecular identifiers for immune sequencing clone quantification. As concerns this clonotype: Just one base apart from a much larger clone, this may be a read error. The CDR3 end shows no conserved phenylalanine or tryptophan, and so a read error is likely.

MiXCR, applied by TCRdb to the PCR reads, yields one record per CDR3 protein. Here the sample spans around 94,000 distinct CDR3 sequences, around 37% being singletons. Source material for naive CD8 libraries was roughly 20,000 to 1,000,000 sorted cells, with 10%, 30% or 50% RNA. Sorting was used to obtain naive CD8 T cells (CD8+CD4-CCR7+CD45RA+). The TCR comes from a human donor in good health. Some libraries in this study had Jurkat cell RNA spiked in. The sequenced sample consisted of naive CD8+ T cells from blood, with Jurkat cell RNA spiked in. Subset described: FACS-sorted CD8+CD4-CCR7+CD45RA+ naive T cells.

The CDR3 protein is CASSLSGSTEAFI. DNA of the CDR3: TGTGCCAGCAGTTTATCAGGATCCACTGAAGCTTTCATT. The rearrangement joins TRBV28 to TRBJ1-1; D gene uncertain. The CDR3 length is 13 residues. Trimming pared 1 base from V and 4 bases from J, leaving 7 bases between. From germline, CDR1 is MDHEN and CDR2 SYDVKM.